This T cell receptor (beta chain) was recorded in a study of blood T cell repertoires in COVID-19. In this sample, this clone turned up a few times. Source study methods: It was from reference gene primer amplification that nucleated cell counts were estimated. Measured with immunoSEQ multiplex PCR; TCRdb has only the in-frame clones, and not every one. V and J calls and clone size are given by that table; D and trimming were obtained from the DNA. The table lists under 300,000 clones, about four fifths of them singletons, with approximately 2% in the top ten. Trimming pared 6 bases from V and 5 bases from J, leaving 13 bases between. Germline V CDR1 and CDR2: SGHAT, FQNNGV. The CDR3 runs to 14 residues.

The origin of this receptor is a man younger than 40 who had recovered from COVID-19. Sequencing was performed on peripheral blood. The chain uses TRBV11-2 and TRBJ1-4; possibly TRBD1 for D (5 bases). The CDR3 region is CASSPGLSNEKLFF. The CDR3 DNA reads TGTGCCAGCAGTCCGGGACTATCAAATGAAAAACTGTTTTTT.